The rows below give T cell receptor beta chains drawn from one sample of a study of T cell repertoires in cytomegalovirus infection. Their antigens are not known. TCRdb passed the reads through MiXCR, listing each CDR3 protein once. The sample lists some 940,000 distinct CDR3 sequences; more than 25% were seen once. The starting material was cultured CD8+ T cells from PBMCs, obtained from culture after CMV antigen stimulation. Every receptor here comes from a human donor in good health (CMV status not recorded). Some clones in this sample may be carry-over from other donors' samples. Each CDR3 is given with its conserved first and last residue. A D gene is named only where the DNA matches it firmly. Where a row states a size, it is once, few, many or the class of an expanded clone; other rows omit it.

J gene: TRBJ1-1; CDR3 length: 14; clone size: NA; V gene: TRBV14; D gene: NA; CDR3 DNA: TGTGCCAGCAGCCAAGTGGTACGGGCCACTGAAGCTTTCTTT; CDR3 protein: CASSQVVRATEAFF
J gene: TRBJ2-3; CDR3 length: 16; clone size: NA; V gene: TRBV7-9; D gene: NA; CDR3 DNA: TGTGCCAGCAGCTCCCCTCCGCAGTTTCCCACAGATACGCAGTATTTT; CDR3 protein: CASSSPPQFPTDTQYF
J gene: TRBJ1-2; CDR3 length: 17; clone size: few; V gene: TRBV3-1; D gene: TRBD1; CDR3 DNA: TGTGCCAGCAGCCAAGAAGGAATCGACAGGGGGCGGTATGGCTACACCTTC; CDR3 protein: CASSQEGIDRGRYGYTF
J gene: TRBJ2-7; CDR3 length: 15; clone size: NA; V gene: TRBV5-6; D gene: TRBD1; CDR3 DNA: TGTGCCAGCAGTTCCCGGGACAGGGACTCCTACGAGCAGTACTTC; CDR3 protein: CASSSRDRDSYEQYF
J gene: TRBJ1-1; CDR3 length: 13; clone size: few; V gene: TRBV25-1; D gene: NA; CDR3 DNA: TGTGCCAGCAGTGCCTATTCGAACACTGAAGCTTTCTTT; CDR3 protein: CASSAYSNTEAFF
J gene: TRBJ2-3; CDR3 length: 16; clone size: many; V gene: TRBV7-2; D gene: TRBD2; CDR3 DNA: TGTGCCAGCAGCTTAGTCGCGCGGGGGGCCACAGATACGCAGTATTTT; CDR3 protein: CASSLVARGATDTQYF
J gene: TRBJ1-2; CDR3 length: 14; clone size: NA; V gene: TRBV20-1; D gene: TRBD1; CDR3 DNA: TGCAGTGCCGAAGGACAGGGAGCTAACTATGGCTACACCTTC; CDR3 protein: CSAEGQGANYGYTF
J gene: TRBJ2-3; CDR3 length: 15; clone size: NA; V gene: TRBV7-6; D gene: NA; CDR3 DNA: TGTGCCAGCAGCTTAGTGGGTTCTGACACAGATACGCAGTATTTT; CDR3 protein: CASSLVGSDTDTQYF
J gene: TRBJ1-2; CDR3 length: 13; clone size: NA; V gene: TRBV5-4; D gene: NA; CDR3 DNA: TGTGCCAGCAGGGGGGAAGAGAACTATGGCTACACCTTC; CDR3 protein: CASRGEENYGYTF
J gene: TRBJ2-4; CDR3 length: 15; clone size: NA; V gene: TRBV4-2; D gene: TRBD1; CDR3 DNA: TGTGCCAGCAGCCAAGGACAGGGGGCTTCGAACATTCAGTACTTC; CDR3 protein: CASSQGQGASNIQYF
J gene: TRBJ1-4; CDR3 length: 17; clone size: NA; V gene: TRBV25-1; D gene: NA; CDR3 DNA: TGTGCCAGCAGTACATTTGCCGAGGGGAGGACTAATGAAAAACTGTTTTTT; CDR3 protein: CASSTFAEGRTNEKLFF
J gene: TRBJ2-2; CDR3 length: 16; clone size: NA; V gene: TRBV11-2; D gene: NA; CDR3 DNA: TGTGCCAGCAGCCAACAGGGCAGGGGTGGAACCGGGGAGCTGTTTTTT; CDR3 protein: CASSQQGRGGTGELFF
J gene: TRBJ1-4; CDR3 length: 13; clone size: NA; V gene: TRBV6-8; D gene: NA; CDR3 DNA: TGTGCCAGCAGTTTACAAGAGTGGGAAAAACTGTTTTTT; CDR3 protein: CASSLQEWEKLFF
J gene: TRBJ2-7; CDR3 length: 14; clone size: NA; V gene: TRBV12-3/TRBV12-4; D gene: NA; CDR3 DNA: TGTGCCAGCAGTCCGACCGGGCCTGCCTACGAGCAGTACTTC; CDR3 protein: CASSPTGPAYEQYF
J gene: TRBJ2-1; CDR3 length: 15; clone size: NA; V gene: TRBV18; D gene: NA; CDR3 DNA: TGTACCAGCTCACCCTCTACAGGGCCCAACAATGAGCAGTTCTTC; CDR3 protein: CTSSPSTGPNNEQFF
J gene: TRBJ2-1; CDR3 length: 18; clone size: NA; V gene: TRBV5-1; D gene: TRBD2; CDR3 DNA: TGCGCCAGCAGCTTGCGGCTAGCGGGGGGGTATTCCTACAATGAGCAGTTCTTC; CDR3 protein: CASSLRLAGGYSYNEQFF
J gene: TRBJ1-2; CDR3 length: 15; clone size: NA; V gene: TRBV18; D gene: NA; CDR3 DNA: TGTGCCAGCTCACCTAATTTAGGGGTCGGCTATGGCTACACCTTC; CDR3 protein: CASSPNLGVGYGYTF
J gene: TRBJ2-5; CDR3 length: 18; clone size: many; V gene: TRBV11-1; D gene: TRBD2; CDR3 DNA: TGTGCCAGCTCCTTCGCCGTCTCCTTCCGGGGGGGCTCTGAGACCCAGTACTTC; CDR3 protein: CASSFAVSFRGGSETQYF
J gene: TRBJ2-3; CDR3 length: 17; clone size: NA; V gene: TRBV19; D gene: NA; CDR3 DNA: TGTGCCAGTAGGTTCTCGGCTTGGGGACCAGGCGCAGATACGCAGTATTTT; CDR3 protein: CASRFSAWGPGADTQYF
J gene: TRBJ2-3; CDR3 length: 15; clone size: NA; V gene: TRBV18; D gene: NA; CDR3 DNA: TGTGCCAGCGCTTATTTTGGCGCGTACACAGATACGCAGTATTTT; CDR3 protein: CASAYFGAYTDTQYF
J gene: TRBJ1-2; CDR3 length: 13; clone size: few; V gene: TRBV6-1; D gene: NA; CDR3 DNA: TGTGCCAGCATTGGTCAAACCGTCTATGGCTACACCTTC; CDR3 protein: CASIGQTVYGYTF
J gene: TRBJ1-4; CDR3 length: 15; clone size: few; V gene: TRBV7-9; D gene: TRBD1; CDR3 DNA: TGTGCCAGCAGCTTAGACAGGGGCGGGAATGAAAAACTGTTTTTT; CDR3 protein: CASSLDRGGNEKLFF
J gene: TRBJ2-1; CDR3 length: 15; clone size: few; V gene: TRBV20-1; D gene: TRBD2; CDR3 DNA: TGCAGTGCTAGAGATCGGACTAGCGGGGGAGGTGAGCAGTTCTTC; CDR3 protein: CSARDRTSGGGEQFF
J gene: TRBJ1-4; CDR3 length: 15; clone size: few; V gene: TRBV27; D gene: NA; CDR3 DNA: TGTGCCAGCAGTTTATTGGGACCAACTAATGAAAAACTGTTTTTT; CDR3 protein: CASSLLGPTNEKLFF
J gene: TRBJ1-2; CDR3 length: 13; clone size: many; V gene: TRBV18; D gene: NA; CDR3 DNA: TGTGCCAGCTCACCACCAATGAGCTATGGCTACACCTTC; CDR3 protein: CASSPPMSYGYTF
J gene: TRBJ1-2; CDR3 length: 18; clone size: many; V gene: TRBV7-8; D gene: NA; CDR3 DNA: TGTGCCAGCAGCTTCCCCCCTTGGACGCCTCGAAGGGAGGATGGCTACACCTTC; CDR3 protein: CASSFPPWTPRREDGYTF
J gene: TRBJ1-5; CDR3 length: 18; clone size: NA; V gene: TRBV7-8; D gene: TRBD1; CDR3 DNA: TGTGCCAGCAGCCCGATTGCAACGGGACAGAATAGCAATCAGCCCCAGCATTTT; CDR3 protein: CASSPIATGQNSNQPQHF
J gene: TRBJ1-1; CDR3 length: 15; clone size: few; V gene: TRBV6-2/TRBV6-3; D gene: NA; CDR3 DNA: TGTGCCAGCAGTTACTCACGGGGCTCCGACACTGAAGCCTTCTTT; CDR3 protein: CASSYSRGSDTEAFF
J gene: TRBJ1-5; CDR3 length: 13; clone size: NA; V gene: TRBV12-3/TRBV12-4; D gene: NA; CDR3 DNA: TGTGCCAGCAGCGAACCCGGGTTGCAGCCCCAGCATTTT; CDR3 protein: CASSEPGLQPQHF
J gene: TRBJ2-3; CDR3 length: 15; clone size: few; V gene: TRBV7-8; D gene: NA; CDR3 DNA: TGTGCCAGCAGCTTCCCCCAACCGGGGTTAGATACGCAGTATTTT; CDR3 protein: CASSFPQPGLDTQYF
J gene: TRBJ1-2; CDR3 length: 15; clone size: NA; V gene: TRBV7-6; D gene: NA; CDR3 DNA: TGTGCCAGCAGCTTAGTCGGACTTGCAGGGGATGGCTACACCTTC; CDR3 protein: CASSLVGLAGDGYTF
J gene: TRBJ1-2; CDR3 length: 14; clone size: NA; V gene: TRBV6-1; D gene: TRBD1; CDR3 DNA: TGTGCCAGCAGGGACGACACAGGGGGCTATGGCTACACCTTC; CDR3 protein: CASRDDTGGYGYTF
J gene: TRBJ1-1; CDR3 length: 14; clone size: NA; V gene: TRBV27; D gene: NA; CDR3 DNA: TGTGCCAGCAGTTCCATACCGGGCAGCGCTGAAGCTTTCTTT; CDR3 protein: CASSSIPGSAEAFF
J gene: TRBJ2-7; CDR3 length: 14; clone size: NA; V gene: TRBV13; D gene: NA; CDR3 DNA: TGTGCCAGCAGCTTAAGGGGCAGCGTATACGAGCAGTACTTC; CDR3 protein: CASSLRGSVYEQYF
J gene: TRBJ2-2; CDR3 length: 14; clone size: few; V gene: TRBV25-1; D gene: TRBD1; CDR3 DNA: TGTGCCGCGGCCGGGACAGCTAACACCGGGGAGCTGTTTTTT; CDR3 protein: CAAAGTANTGELFF
J gene: TRBJ2-2; CDR3 length: 13; clone size: many; V gene: TRBV7-8; D gene: NA; CDR3 DNA: TGTGCCAGCAGCTTCATGGTCGGCGGGGAGCTGTTTTTT; CDR3 protein: CASSFMVGGELFF
J gene: TRBJ1-2; CDR3 length: 14; clone size: NA; V gene: TRBV4-1; D gene: TRBD1; CDR3 DNA: TGCGCCAGCAGCCAGACAGGGGGCGACTATGGCTACACCTTC; CDR3 protein: CASSQTGGDYGYTF
J gene: TRBJ2-1; CDR3 length: 16; clone size: NA; V gene: TRBV3-1; D gene: TRBD1; CDR3 DNA: TGTGCCAGCAGCCAAGAGACAGGGTATATCAACAATGAGCAGTTCTTC; CDR3 protein: CASSQETGYINNEQFF
J gene: TRBJ2-1; CDR3 length: 13; clone size: few; V gene: TRBV10-3; D gene: TRBD2; CDR3 DNA: TGTGCCATTGGGACTAGCGGGGGAGGTGAGCAGTTCTTC; CDR3 protein: CAIGTSGGGEQFF
J gene: TRBJ1-2; CDR3 length: 15; clone size: many; V gene: TRBV7-6; D gene: TRBD1; CDR3 DNA: TGTGCCAGCAGCTCGGAGGGGGCTACTAACTATGGCTACACCTTC; CDR3 protein: CASSSEGATNYGYTF
J gene: TRBJ2-5; CDR3 length: 14; clone size: NA; V gene: TRBV28; D gene: NA; CDR3 DNA: TGTGCCAGCAGTTTATGGGGGAAAGGGGAGACCCAGTACTTC; CDR3 protein: CASSLWGKGETQYF
J gene: TRBJ2-3; CDR3 length: 15; clone size: NA; V gene: TRBV28; D gene: NA; CDR3 DNA: TGTGCCAGCACTTCATGGGTGGGGGCCCCAGATACGCAGTATTTT; CDR3 protein: CASTSWVGAPDTQYF
J gene: TRBJ2-7; CDR3 length: 14; clone size: NA; V gene: TRBV6-1; D gene: TRBD1; CDR3 DNA: TGTGCCAGCAGTTACCCCGGACAGGGGTACGAGCAGTACTTC; CDR3 protein: CASSYPGQGYEQYF
J gene: TRBJ2-6; CDR3 length: 15; clone size: NA; V gene: TRBV28; D gene: NA; CDR3 DNA: TGTGCCAGCAGTTTTTTACTCTCTGGGGCCAACGTCCTGACTTTC; CDR3 protein: CASSFLLSGANVLTF
J gene: TRBJ2-7; CDR3 length: 14; clone size: NA; V gene: TRBV12-3/TRBV12-4; D gene: NA; CDR3 DNA: TGTGCCAGCAGTCCGAGGACAGCTTTCTACGAGCAGTACTTC; CDR3 protein: CASSPRTAFYEQYF
J gene: TRBJ2-1; CDR3 length: 16; clone size: NA; V gene: TRBV4-1; D gene: TRBD2; CDR3 DNA: TGCGCCAGCAGCCAAGTATCCAGCGGGGGGCTGAATGAGCAGTTCTTC; CDR3 protein: CASSQVSSGGLNEQFF
J gene: TRBJ1-5; CDR3 length: 19; clone size: many; V gene: TRBV7-6; D gene: NA; CDR3 DNA: TGTGCCAGCAGCATACCGGGACACAGATTCCTGTATAGCAATCAGCCCCAGCATTTT; CDR3 protein: CASSIPGHRFLYSNQPQHF
J gene: TRBJ1-4; CDR3 length: 13; clone size: NA; V gene: TRBV19; D gene: NA; CDR3 DNA: TGTGCCACCTCGGGCATCGAAAATGAAAAACTGTTTTTT; CDR3 protein: CATSGIENEKLFF
J gene: TRBJ1-4; CDR3 length: 15; clone size: many; V gene: TRBV27; D gene: TRBD1; CDR3 DNA: TGTGCCAGCAGACCCGGGACAGGAACTAATGAAAAACTGTTTTTT; CDR3 protein: CASRPGTGTNEKLFF
J gene: TRBJ2-2; CDR3 length: 12; clone size: NA; V gene: TRBV12-3/TRBV12-4; D gene: NA; CDR3 DNA: TGTGCCAGCAGTTTTGCCCCCGGGGAGCTGTTTTTT; CDR3 protein: CASSFAPGELFF
J gene: TRBJ1-4; CDR3 length: 16; clone size: many; V gene: TRBV7-2; D gene: NA; CDR3 DNA: TGTGCCAGCAGCTTAGGGGACACAACAACTAATGAAAAACTGTTTTTT; CDR3 protein: CASSLGDTTTNEKLFF
J gene: TRBJ1-1; CDR3 length: 15; clone size: NA; V gene: TRBV5-6; D gene: TRBD1; CDR3 DNA: TGTGCCAGCAGCTTGGGAGGGACAGGGAAGACTGAAGCTTTCTTT; CDR3 protein: CASSLGGTGKTEAFF
J gene: TRBJ2-1; CDR3 length: 16; clone size: NA; V gene: TRBV3-1; D gene: NA; CDR3 DNA: TGTGCCAGCAGCCAAGATCTTGGGACCTCCTACAATGAGCAGTTCTTC; CDR3 protein: CASSQDLGTSYNEQFF
J gene: TRBJ2-3; CDR3 length: 12; clone size: NA; V gene: TRBV7-6; D gene: NA; CDR3 DNA: TGTGTCAGCAGCTTAGCTGCAGATACGCAGTATTTT; CDR3 protein: CVSSLAADTQYF
J gene: TRBJ1-1; CDR3 length: 16; clone size: NA; V gene: TRBV6-5; D gene: TRBD1; CDR3 DNA: TGTGCCAGCAGTTTCGAACCTGGACAGGATTCGTTGGGAGCTTTCTTT; CDR3 protein: CASSFEPGQDSLGAFF
J gene: TRBJ1-2; CDR3 length: 15; clone size: once; V gene: TRBV27; D gene: NA; CDR3 DNA: TGTGCCAGCAGTCCCTACCCACAGAGCAACTATGGCTACACCTTC; CDR3 protein: CASSPYPQSNYGYTF
J gene: TRBJ2-3; CDR3 length: 16; clone size: NA; V gene: TRBV10-1; D gene: NA; CDR3 DNA: TGCGCCAGCAGTGAAGGGGATATCTACGGCACAGATACGCAGTATTTT; CDR3 protein: CASSEGDIYGTDTQYF
J gene: TRBJ2-5; CDR3 length: 14; clone size: few; V gene: TRBV6-5; D gene: NA; CDR3 DNA: TGTGCCAGCAGTTACTCGGGTCGGAGAGAGACCCAGTACTTC; CDR3 protein: CASSYSGRRETQYF
J gene: TRBJ2-1; CDR3 length: 13; clone size: few; V gene: TRBV12-3/TRBV12-4; D gene: TRBD2; CDR3 DNA: TGTGCCAGCAGGGTACTAGCGTACAATGAGCAGTTCTTC; CDR3 protein: CASRVLAYNEQFF